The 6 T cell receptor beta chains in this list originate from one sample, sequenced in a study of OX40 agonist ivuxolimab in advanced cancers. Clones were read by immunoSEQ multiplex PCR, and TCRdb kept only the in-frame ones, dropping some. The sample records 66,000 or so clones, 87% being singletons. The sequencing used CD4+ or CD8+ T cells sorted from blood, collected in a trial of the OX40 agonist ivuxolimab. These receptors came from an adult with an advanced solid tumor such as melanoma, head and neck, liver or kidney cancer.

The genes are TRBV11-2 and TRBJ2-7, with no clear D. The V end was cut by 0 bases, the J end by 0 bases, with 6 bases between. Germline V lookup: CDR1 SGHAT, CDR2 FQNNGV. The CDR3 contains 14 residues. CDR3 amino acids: CASSLDRYSYEQYF. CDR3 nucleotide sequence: TGTGCCAGCAGCTTAGATCGGTACTCCTACGAGCAGTACTTC.

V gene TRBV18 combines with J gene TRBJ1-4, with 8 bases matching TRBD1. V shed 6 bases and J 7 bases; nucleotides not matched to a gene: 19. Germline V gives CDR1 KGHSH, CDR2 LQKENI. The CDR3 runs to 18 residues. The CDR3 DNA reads TGTGCCAGCTCCCCCACGCGAAGCCCAGGGGGCGCGGCTGAAAAACTGTTTTTT. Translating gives CASSPTRSPGGAAEKLFF.

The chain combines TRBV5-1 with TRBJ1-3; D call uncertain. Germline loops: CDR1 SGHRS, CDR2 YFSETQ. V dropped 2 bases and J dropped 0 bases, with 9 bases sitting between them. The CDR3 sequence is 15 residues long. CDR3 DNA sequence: TGCGCCAGCAGCTTTTCGGGCGACTCTGGAAACACCATATATTTT. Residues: CASSFSGDSGNTIYF.

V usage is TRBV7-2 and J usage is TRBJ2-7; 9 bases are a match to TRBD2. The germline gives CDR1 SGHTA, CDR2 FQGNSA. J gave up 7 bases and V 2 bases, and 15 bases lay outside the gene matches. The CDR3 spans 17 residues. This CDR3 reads CASSLFGDGGGAGEQYF. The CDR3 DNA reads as TGTGCCAGCAGCTTATTTGGAGACGGCGGGGGGGCAGGAGAGCAGTACTTC.

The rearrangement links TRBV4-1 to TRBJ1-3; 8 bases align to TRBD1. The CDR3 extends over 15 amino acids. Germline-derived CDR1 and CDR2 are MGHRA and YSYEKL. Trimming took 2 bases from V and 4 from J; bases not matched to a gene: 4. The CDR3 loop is CASSQLGQGGNTIYF. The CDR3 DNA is TGCGCCAGCAGCCAACTAGGACAGGGCGGAAACACCATATATTTT.

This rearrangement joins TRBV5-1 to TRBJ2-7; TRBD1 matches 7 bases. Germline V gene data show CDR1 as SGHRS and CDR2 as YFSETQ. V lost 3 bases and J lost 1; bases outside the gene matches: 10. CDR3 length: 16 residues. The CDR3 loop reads CASSYSTGSVSYEQYF. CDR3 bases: TGCGCCAGCAGCTACTCGACAGGGTCGGTTTCCTACGAGCAGTACTTC.